This T cell receptor beta chain was identified during a study of blood T cell repertoires in COVID-19. Study context: Donors in the United States, Italy and Spain gave samples during acute or convalescent COVID-19. PBMCs, B-cell-depleted T cells, or T cells were the source of the cDNA or gDNA that made up the material.

Authors' analysis steps: Amplification from reference gene primers served as the basis for estimated nucleated cell counts. The data were produced by immunoSEQ multiplex PCR, yet TCRdb's version contains in-frame clones alone and is incomplete. The D gene and trimming were derived from the DNA, and the V and J assignments and clone size from that table. This table holds roughly 190,000 clones, around nine tenths found once. V lost 0 bases to trimming and J lost 13 bases, with 11 bases between them. This CDR3 contains 13 residues. In germline, CDR1 is SGDLS, CDR2 YYNGEE. The clonotype originates from a man between 65 and 85 years old with acute or convalescent COVID-19. The chain recombines TRBV9 with TRBJ1-6; no definite D call. Sequenced material: peripheral blood. CDR3 sequence reads: CASSVDEGRPLHF. CDR3 nucleotide sequence: TGTGCCAGCAGCGTAGATGAGGGAAGGCCCCTCCACTTT.